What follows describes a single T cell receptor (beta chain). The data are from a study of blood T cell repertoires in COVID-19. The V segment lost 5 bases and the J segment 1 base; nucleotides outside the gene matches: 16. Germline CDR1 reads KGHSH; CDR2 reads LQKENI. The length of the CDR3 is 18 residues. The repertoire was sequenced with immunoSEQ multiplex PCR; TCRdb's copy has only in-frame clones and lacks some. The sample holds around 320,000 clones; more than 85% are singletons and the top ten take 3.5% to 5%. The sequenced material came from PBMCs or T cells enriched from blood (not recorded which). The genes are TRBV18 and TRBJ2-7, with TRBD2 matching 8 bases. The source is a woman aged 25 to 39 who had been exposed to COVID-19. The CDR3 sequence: CASSRTSPGPAGSYEQYF. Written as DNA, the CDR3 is TGTGCCAGCTCAAGGACTAGCCCGGGACCGGCGGGGTCCTACGAGCAGTACTTC.